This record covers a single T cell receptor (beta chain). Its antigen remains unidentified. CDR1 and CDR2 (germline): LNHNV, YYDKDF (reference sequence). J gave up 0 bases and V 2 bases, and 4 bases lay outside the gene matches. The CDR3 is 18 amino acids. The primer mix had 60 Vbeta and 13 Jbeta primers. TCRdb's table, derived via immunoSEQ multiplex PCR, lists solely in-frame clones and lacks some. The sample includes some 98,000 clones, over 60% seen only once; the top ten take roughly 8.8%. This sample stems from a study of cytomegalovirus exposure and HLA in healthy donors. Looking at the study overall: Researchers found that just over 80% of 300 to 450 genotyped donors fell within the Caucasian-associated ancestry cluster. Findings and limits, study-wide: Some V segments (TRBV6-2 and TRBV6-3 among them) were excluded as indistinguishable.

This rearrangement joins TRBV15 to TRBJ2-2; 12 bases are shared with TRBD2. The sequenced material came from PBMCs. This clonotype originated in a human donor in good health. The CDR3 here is CATSRPTSGGPNTGELFF. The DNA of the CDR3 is TGTGCCACCAGCAGACCTACTAGCGGGGGGCCGAACACCGGGGAGCTGTTTTTT.